The clone carrying this TCR beta chain was observed a handful of times. Next came a second PCR, run for about 7 to 12 cycles, which used a sample-barcoded 5' primer along with a J-beta primer mix. One entry per CDR3 protein, called by TCRdb with MiXCR from the 5' RACE reads. Here the sample spans about 800,000 distinct CDR3 sequences, approximately 25% being singletons. This entry comes from a study of blood T cells in healthy people across ages. V was shortened by 5 bases and J by 8 bases, with 16 bases between the two germline ends. The CDR3 has 14 amino acids. Looked up from germline, CDR1 is LNHNV and CDR2 is YYDKDF (reference sequence). This same sample was also taken into another study, of T cells of mothers and their children.

The sequence came from a boy younger than 18 in good health. J is TRBJ2-1 and V is TRBV15, with D tentatively TRBD2 (6 bases). The sample comprised blood. CDR3 DNA sequence: TGTGCCACCAGCGGAGGGCCCTCCTGGGATGAGCAGTTCTTC. It is translated as CATSGGPSWDEQFF.